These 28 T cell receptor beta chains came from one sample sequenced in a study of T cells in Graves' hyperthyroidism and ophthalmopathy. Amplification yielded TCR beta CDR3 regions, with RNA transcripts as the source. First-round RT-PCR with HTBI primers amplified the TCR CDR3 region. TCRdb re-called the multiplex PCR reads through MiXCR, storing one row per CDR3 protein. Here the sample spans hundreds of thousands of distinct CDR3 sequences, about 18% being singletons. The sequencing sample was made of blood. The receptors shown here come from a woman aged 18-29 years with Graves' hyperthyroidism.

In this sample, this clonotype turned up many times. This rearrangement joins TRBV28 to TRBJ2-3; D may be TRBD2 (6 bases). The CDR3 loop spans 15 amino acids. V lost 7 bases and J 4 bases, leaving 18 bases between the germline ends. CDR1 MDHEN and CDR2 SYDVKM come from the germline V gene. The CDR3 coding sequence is TGTGCCAGCACGCAAGGGCGGGGAGATGCAGATACGCAGTATTTT. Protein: CASTQGRGDADTQYF.

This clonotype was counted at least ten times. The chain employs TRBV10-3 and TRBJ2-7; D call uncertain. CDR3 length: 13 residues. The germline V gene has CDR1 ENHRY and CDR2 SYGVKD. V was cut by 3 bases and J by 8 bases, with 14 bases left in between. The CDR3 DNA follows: TGTGCCATCAGTGAACCGACGGACCCCAAGCAGTACTTC. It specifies CAISEPTDPKQYF.

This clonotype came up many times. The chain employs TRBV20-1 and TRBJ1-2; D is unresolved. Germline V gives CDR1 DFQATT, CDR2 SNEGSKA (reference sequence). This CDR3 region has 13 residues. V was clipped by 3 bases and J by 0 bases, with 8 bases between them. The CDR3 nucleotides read TGCAGTGCTAGGGGCGGGGCTAACTATGGCTACACCTTC. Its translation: CSARGGANYGYTF.

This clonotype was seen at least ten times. As DNA, the CDR3 is TGTGCCAGCAGTGTCCTAGGGGGGCCGTGGAGTCATGGCTACACCTTC. Its translation is CASSVLGGPWSHGYTF. The rearrangement joins TRBV6-1 to TRBJ1-2; tentatively, D is TRBD1 (6 bases). The CDR3 sequence is 16 residues long. In germline, CDR1 is MNHNS, CDR2 SASEGT. V was clipped by 4 bases and J by 6 bases, with 21 bases between them.

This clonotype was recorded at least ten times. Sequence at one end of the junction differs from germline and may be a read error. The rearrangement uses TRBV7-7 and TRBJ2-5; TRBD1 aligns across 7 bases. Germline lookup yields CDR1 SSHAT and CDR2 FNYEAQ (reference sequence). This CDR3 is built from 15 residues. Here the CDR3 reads CASSLEGAPAETQYF. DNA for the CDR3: TGTGCTAGCAGCTTAGAGGGGGCGCCGGCAGAGACCCAGTACTTC.

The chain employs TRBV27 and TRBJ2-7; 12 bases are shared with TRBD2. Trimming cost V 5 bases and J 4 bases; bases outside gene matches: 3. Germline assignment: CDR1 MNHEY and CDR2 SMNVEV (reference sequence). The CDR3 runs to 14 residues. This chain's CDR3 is CASSRTSGEYEQYV. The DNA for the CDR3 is TGTGCCAGCAGTCGGACTAGCGGGGAATACGAGCAGTACGTC.

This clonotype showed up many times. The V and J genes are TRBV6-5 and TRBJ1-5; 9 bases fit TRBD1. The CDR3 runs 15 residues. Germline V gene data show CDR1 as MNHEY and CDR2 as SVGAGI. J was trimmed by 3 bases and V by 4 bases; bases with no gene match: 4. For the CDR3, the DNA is TGTGCCAGCAGTTTGGGACAGGGTAACAATCAGCCCCAGCATTTT. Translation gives CASSLGQGNNQPQHF.

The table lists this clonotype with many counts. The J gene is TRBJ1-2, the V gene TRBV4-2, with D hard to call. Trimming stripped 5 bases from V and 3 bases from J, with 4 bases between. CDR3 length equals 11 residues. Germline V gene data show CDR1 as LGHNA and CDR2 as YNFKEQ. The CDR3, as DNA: TGTGCCAGCAGCACCGACTATGGCTACACCTTC. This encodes CASSTDYGYTF.

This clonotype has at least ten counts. CDR3 region: CASSQDRSSYEQYF. As DNA, the CDR3 is TGTGCCAGCAGCCAGGACCGGAGCTCCTACGAGCAGTACTTC. The rearrangement links TRBV11-1 to TRBJ2-7; D remains unclear. Germline values: CDR1 SGHAT, CDR2 FQDESV (reference sequence). Trimming took off 5 bases at V and 0 bases at J, with 11 bases between the two ends. This CDR3 spans 14 amino acids.

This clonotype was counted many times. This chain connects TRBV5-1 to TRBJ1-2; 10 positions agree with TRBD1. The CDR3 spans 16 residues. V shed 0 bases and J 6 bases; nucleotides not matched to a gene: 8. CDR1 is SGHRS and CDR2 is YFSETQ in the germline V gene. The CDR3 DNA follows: TGCGCCAGCAGCTTGGGGACAGGGGGGCAAGTCGATGGCTACACCTTC. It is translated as CASSLGTGGQVDGYTF.

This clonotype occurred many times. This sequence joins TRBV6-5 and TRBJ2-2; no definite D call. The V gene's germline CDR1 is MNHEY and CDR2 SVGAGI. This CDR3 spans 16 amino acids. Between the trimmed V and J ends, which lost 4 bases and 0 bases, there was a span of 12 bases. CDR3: CASSLRQASNTGELFF. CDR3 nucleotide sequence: TGTGCCAGCAGTTTGAGGCAGGCCTCGAACACCGGGGAGCTGTTTTTT.

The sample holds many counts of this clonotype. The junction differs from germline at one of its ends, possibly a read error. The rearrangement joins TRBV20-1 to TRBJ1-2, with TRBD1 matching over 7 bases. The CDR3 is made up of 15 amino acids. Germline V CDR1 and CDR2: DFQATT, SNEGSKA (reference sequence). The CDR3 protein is CSARDGRQGSYGYTF. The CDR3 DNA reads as TGCAGTGCTCGAGACGGGCGACAGGGTAGTTATGGCTACACCTTC.

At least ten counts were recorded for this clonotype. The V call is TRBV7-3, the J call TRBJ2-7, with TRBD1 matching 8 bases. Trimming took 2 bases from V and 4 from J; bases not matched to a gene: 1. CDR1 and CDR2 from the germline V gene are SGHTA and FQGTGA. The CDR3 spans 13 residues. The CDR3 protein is CASSLHRGYEQYF. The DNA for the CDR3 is TGTGCCAGCAGCTTACACAGGGGGTACGAGCAGTACTTC.

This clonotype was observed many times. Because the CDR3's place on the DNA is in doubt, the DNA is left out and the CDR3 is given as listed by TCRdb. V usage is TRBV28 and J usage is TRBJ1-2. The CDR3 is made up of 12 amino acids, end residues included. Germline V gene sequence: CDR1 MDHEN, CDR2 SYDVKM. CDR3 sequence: CASSTSQYGYTF.

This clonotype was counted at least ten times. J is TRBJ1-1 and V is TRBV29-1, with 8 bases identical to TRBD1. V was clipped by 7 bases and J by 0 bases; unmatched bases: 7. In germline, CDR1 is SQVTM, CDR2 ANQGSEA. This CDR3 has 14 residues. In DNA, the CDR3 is TGCAGCGCACTTGGGGGACAGGTGAACACTGAAGCTTTCTTT. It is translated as CSALGGQVNTEAFF.

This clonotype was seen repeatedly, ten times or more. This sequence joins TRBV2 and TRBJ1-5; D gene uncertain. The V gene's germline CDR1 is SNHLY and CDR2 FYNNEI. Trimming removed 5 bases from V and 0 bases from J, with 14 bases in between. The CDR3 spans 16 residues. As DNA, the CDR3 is TGTGCCAGCAGTATAACAAGACTTCATAGCAATCAGCCCCAGCATTTT. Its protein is CASSITRLHSNQPQHF. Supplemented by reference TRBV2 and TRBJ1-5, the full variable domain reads EPEVTQTPSHQVTQMGQEVILRCVPISNHLYFYWYRQILGQKVEFLVSFYNNEISEKSEIFDDQFSVERPDGSNFTLKIRSTKLEDSAMYFCASSITRLHSNQPQHFGDGTRLSIL.

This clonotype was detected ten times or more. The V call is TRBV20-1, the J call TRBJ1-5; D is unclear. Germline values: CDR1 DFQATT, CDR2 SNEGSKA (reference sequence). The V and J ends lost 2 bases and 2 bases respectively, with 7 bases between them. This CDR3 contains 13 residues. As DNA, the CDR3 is TGCAGTGCTAGACCAGACGGCAATCAGCCCCAGCATTTT. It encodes CSARPDGNQPQHF.

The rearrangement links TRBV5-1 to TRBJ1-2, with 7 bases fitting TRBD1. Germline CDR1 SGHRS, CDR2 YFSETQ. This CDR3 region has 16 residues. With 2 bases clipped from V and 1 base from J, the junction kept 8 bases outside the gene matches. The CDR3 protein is CASSLEGARVNYGYTF. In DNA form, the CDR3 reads TGCGCCAGCAGCTTAGAGGGGGCGCGGGTTAACTATGGCTACACCTTC.

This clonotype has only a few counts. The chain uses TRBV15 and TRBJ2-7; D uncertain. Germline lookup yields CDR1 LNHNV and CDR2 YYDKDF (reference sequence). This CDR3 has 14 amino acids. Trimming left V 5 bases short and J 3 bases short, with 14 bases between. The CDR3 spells CATSGKRLDYEQYF. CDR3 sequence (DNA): TGTGCCACCAGCGGAAAAAGATTGGACTACGAGCAGTACTTC.

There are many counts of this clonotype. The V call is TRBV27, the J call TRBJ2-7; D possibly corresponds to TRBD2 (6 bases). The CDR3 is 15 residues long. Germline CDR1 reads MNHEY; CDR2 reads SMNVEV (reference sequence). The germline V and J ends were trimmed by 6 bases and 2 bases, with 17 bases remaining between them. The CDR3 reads CASSLRVGGPYEQYF. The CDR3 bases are TGTGCCAGCAGCCTTAGAGTGGGGGGACCCTACGAGCAGTACTTC.

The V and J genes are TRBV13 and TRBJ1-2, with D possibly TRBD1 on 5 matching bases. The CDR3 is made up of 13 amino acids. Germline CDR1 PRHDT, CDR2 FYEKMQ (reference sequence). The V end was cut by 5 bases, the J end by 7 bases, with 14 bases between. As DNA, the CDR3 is TGTGCCAGCAGCCGGGACTCCGCTGGTGGCTACACCTTC. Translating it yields CASSRDSAGGYTF.

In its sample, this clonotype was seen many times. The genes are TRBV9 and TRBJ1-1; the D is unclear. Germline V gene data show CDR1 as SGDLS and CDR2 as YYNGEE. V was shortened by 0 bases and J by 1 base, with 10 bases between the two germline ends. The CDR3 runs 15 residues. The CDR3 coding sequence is TGTGCCAGCAGCGTAGGGGCAGCTTGGAACACTGAAGCTTTCTTT. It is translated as CASSVGAAWNTEAFF.

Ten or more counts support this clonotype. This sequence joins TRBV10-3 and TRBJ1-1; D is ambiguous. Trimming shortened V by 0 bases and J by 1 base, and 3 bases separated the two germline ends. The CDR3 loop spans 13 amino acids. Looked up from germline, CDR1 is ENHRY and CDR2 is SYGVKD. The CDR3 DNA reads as TGTGCCATCAGTGAGTCTCAGAACACTGAAGCTTTCTTT. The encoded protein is CAISESQNTEAFF.

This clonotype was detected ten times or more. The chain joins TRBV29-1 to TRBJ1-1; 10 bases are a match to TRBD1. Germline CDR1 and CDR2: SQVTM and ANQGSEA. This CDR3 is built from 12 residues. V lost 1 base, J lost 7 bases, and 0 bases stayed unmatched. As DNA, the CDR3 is TGCAGCGTTGAAGGGACAGGGGGTGAAGCTTTCTTT. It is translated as CSVEGTGGEAFF. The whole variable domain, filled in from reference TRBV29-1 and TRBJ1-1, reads SAVISQKPSRDICQRGTSLTIQCQVDSQVTMMFWYRQQPGQSLTLIATANQGSEATYESGFVIDKFPISRPNLTFSTLTVSNMSPEDSSIYLCSVEGTGGEAFFGQGTRLTVV.

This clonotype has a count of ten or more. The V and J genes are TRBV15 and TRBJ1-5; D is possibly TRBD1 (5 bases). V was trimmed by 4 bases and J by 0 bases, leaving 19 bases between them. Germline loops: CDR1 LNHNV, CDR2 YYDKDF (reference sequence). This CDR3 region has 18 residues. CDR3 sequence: CATSTGGRTDRSNQPQHF. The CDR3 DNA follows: TGTGCCACCAGCACCGGGGGGAGGACGGACCGTAGCAATCAGCCCCAGCATTTT.

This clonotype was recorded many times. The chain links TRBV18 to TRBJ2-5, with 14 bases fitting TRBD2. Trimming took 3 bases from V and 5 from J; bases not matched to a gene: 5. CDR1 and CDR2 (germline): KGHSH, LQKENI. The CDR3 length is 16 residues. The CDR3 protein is CASSPGLAGAEETQYF. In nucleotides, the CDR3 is TGTGCCAGCTCACCGGGACTAGCGGGGGCCGAGGAGACCCAGTACTTC. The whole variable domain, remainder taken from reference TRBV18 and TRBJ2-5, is NAGVMQNPRHLVRRRGQEARLRCSPMKGHSHVYWYRQLPEEGLKFMVYLQKENIIDESGMPKERFSAEFPKEGPSILRIQQVVRGDSAAYFCASSPGLAGAEETQYFGPGTRLLVL.

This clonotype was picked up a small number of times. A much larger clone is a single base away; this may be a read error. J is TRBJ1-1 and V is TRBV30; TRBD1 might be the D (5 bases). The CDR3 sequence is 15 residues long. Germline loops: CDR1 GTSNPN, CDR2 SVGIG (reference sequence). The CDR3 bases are TGTGCCTGGAGTTGGCTAGGGACGGCGAACACTGAAGCTTGCTTT. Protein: CAWSWLGTANTEACF.

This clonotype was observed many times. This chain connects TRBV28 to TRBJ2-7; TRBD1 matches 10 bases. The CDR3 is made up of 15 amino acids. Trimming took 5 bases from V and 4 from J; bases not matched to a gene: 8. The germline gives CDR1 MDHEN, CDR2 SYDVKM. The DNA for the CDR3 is TGTGCCAGCAGTCGTATCGGGACAGGGGATTACGAGCAGTACTTC. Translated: CASSRIGTGDYEQYF.